This TCR beta chain was profiled in a study of blood T cells in healthy people across ages. Overall study results and limits: Because donor CMV status was unknown, expanded clonotype changes were possibly confounded. It was held that diversity estimates obtained from one million T cells represented underestimates.

In the case of this clonotype: The target antigen is unknown.

A second PCR, run for 7 to 11 cycles, used a sample-barcoded 5' primer plus a J-beta primer mix. TCRdb recomputed calls from the 5' RACE reads with MiXCR, one row per CDR3 protein. Of more than 700,000 distinct CDR3 sequences listed, 46% are singletons. Healthy Caucasian individuals from Russia aged about 6 to 100 were enrolled as donors. Each sample provided at least 6 micrograms of extracted total RNA. Deletions cut 2 bases from V and 5 bases from J, with 13 bases between. CDR1 is SGHDT and CDR2 is YYEEEE in the germline V gene. The CDR3 contains 14 residues. This TCR came from a man older than 75 in good health. Sequencing used blood. This chain links TRBV5-6 with TRBJ1-1, with D perhaps matching TRBD1 (6 bases). CDR3 nucleotides: TGTGCCAGCAGCTTCAGGGGCGTTGGGACTGAAGCTTTCTTT. Encoded protein: CASSFRGVGTEAFF.